This TCR beta chain was identified during a study of shared clonotypes between healthy human individuals. The study's findings and limits: Roughly 5% of naive CD4 clonotypes were common to a handful of donors. In having few donors, the study represented limited genetic and exposure-history diversity.

CDR1 SGHNT and CDR2 YYREEE come from the germline V gene (reference sequence). The CDR3 length is 14 residues. V shed 0 bases and J shed 4 bases, with 5 bases lying between them. Naive CD8 isolation took CD45RO-negative cells positively selected for CCR7 and excluded terminally differentiated effector memory CD45RA+ cells. About this clone: The antigen is not known.

The data were produced by immunoSEQ multiplex PCR, yet TCRdb's version contains in-frame clones alone and is incomplete. The data show more than 2 million clones, roughly 95% seen once. The sequenced sample consisted of naive CD8+ T cells from PBMCs. The sequence was collected from a young man in good health. Some clones in this sample may be carry-over from other donors' samples. This sequence joins TRBV5-4 and TRBJ2-6, with no clear D. CDR3: CASSLDLGANVLTF. The CDR3, as DNA: TGTGCCAGCAGCTTGGACTTGGGGGCCAACGTCCTGACTTTC.